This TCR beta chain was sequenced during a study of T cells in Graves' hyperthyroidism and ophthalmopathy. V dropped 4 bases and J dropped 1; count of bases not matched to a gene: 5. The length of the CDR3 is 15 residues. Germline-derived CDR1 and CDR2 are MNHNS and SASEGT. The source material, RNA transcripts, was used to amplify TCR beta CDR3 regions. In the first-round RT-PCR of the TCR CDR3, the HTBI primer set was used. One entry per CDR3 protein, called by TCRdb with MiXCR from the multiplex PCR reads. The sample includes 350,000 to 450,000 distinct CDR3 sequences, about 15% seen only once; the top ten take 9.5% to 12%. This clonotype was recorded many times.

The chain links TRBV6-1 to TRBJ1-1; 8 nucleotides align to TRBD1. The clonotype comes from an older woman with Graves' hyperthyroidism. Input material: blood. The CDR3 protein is CASSARDRRNTEAFF. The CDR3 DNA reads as TGTGCCAGCAGTGCCAGGGACAGGAGGAACACTGAAGCTTTCTTT.